This TCR beta chain appears in the sequencing data of a study of blood T cells in healthy people across ages. Study overall: About one barcoded beta molecule was captured per two T cells (by template switching).

The CDR3 sequence is 16 residues long. Germline V gene data show CDR1 as SGHTA and CDR2 as FQGNSA. The ends lost 5 bases at V and 5 bases at J; junction bases unmatched: 14. Every donor provided around 9.5 milliliters of peripheral blood. Study outcomes and limitations: Unknown donor CMV status possibly confounded expanded clonotype changes. Using unsorted PBMCs precluded a conclusive naive versus antigen-experienced comparison.

Concerning this clonotype itself: As yet, its antigen is unknown.

For the second PCR, which ran for about 7 to 11 cycles, a sample-barcoded 5' primer and a J-beta primer mix were used. One entry per CDR3 protein, called by TCRdb with MiXCR from the 5' RACE reads. Of about 630,000 distinct CDR3 sequences listed, more than 20% were seen once; the top ten hold 3.5% to 4%. The gene calls are TRBV7-2 and TRBJ2-7; 8 positions match TRBD1. Material for sequencing was blood. The sequence was collected from a man in his sixties or seventies in good health. CDR3 residues: CASSMILRTGNHEQYF. DNA for the CDR3: TGTGCCAGCAGCATGATATTGAGGACAGGGAACCACGAGCAGTACTTC.